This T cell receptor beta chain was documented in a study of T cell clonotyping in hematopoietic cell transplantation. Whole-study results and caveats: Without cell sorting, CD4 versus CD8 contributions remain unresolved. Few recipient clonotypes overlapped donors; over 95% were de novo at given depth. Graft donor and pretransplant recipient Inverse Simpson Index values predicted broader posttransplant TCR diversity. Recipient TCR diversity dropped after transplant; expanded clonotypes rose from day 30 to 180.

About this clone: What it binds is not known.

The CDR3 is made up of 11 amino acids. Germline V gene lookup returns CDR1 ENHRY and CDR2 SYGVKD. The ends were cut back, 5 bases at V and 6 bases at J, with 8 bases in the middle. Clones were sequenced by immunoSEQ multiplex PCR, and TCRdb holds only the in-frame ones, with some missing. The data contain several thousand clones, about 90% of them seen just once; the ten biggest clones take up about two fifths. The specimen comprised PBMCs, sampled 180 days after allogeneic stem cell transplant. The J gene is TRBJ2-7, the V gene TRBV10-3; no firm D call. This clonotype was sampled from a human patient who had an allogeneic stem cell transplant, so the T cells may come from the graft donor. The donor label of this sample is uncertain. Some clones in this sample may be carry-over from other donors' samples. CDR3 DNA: TGTGCCATCAGTTTTCTTAGCGAGCAGTACTTC. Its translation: CAISFLSEQYF.